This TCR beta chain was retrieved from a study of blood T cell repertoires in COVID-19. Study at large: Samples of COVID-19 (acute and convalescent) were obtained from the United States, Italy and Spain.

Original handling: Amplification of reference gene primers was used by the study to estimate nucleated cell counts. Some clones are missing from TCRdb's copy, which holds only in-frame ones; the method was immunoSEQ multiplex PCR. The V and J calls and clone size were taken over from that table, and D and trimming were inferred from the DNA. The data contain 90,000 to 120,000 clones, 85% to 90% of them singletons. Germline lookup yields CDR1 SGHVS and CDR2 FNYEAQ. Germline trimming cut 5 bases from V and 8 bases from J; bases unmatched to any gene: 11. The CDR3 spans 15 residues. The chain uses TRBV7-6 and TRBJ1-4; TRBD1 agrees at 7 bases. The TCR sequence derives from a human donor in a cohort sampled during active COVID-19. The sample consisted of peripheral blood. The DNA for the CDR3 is TGTGCCAGCAGCCCGAAAACAGGGGAAAGCGAAAAACTGTTTTTT. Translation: CASSPKTGESEKLFF.